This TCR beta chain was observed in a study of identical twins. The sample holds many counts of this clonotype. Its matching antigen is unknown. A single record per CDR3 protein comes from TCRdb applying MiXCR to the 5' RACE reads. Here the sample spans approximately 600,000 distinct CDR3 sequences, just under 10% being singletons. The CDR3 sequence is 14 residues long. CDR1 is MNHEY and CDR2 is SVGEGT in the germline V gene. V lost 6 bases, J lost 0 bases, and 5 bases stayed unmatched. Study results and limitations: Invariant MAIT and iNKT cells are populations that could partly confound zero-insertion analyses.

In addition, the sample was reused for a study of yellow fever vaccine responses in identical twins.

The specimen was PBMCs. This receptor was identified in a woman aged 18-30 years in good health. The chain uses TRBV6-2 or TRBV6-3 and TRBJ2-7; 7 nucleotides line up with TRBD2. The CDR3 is CASRSGISSYEQYF. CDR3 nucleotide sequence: TGTGCCAGCAGGAGCGGGATTAGCTCCTACGAGCAGTACTTC.